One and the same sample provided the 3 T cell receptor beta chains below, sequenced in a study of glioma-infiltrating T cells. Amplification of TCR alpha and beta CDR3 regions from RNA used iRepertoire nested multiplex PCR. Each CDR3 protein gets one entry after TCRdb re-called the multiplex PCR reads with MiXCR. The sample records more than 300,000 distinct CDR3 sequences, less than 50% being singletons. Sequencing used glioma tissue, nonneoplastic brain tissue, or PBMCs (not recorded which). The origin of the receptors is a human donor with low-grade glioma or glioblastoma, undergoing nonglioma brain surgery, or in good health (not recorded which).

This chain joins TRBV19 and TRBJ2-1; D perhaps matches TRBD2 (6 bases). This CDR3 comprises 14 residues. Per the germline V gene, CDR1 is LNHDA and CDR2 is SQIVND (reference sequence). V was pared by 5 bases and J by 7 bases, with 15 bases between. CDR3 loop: CASSPSGGWNEQFF. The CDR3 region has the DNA TGTGCCAGTAGTCCCTCTGGGGGGTGGAATGAGCAGTTCTTC.

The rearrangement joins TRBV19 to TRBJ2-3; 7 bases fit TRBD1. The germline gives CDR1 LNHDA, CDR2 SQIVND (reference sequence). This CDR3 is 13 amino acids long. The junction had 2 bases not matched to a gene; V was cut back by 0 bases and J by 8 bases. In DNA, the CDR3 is TGTGCCAGTAGTATAGAAGGGGGCGGTACGCAGTATTTT. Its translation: CASSIEGGGTQYF.

This CDR3 is CASTLFWSTEAFF. Written as DNA, the CDR3 is TGCGCCAGCACCCTCTTCTGGTCCACTGAAGCTTTCTTT. The chain has TRBV4-1 and TRBJ1-1; the D is unclear. The germline gives CDR1 MGHRA, CDR2 YSYEKL. V lost 7 bases to trimming and J lost 4 bases, with 13 bases between them. This CDR3 contains 13 residues.